This record concerns one T cell receptor (beta chain) sequence. Its cognate antigen is unknown. Deletions cut 6 bases from V and 4 bases from J, with 17 bases between. Per germline, CDR1 LNHNV and CDR2 YYDKDF (reference sequence). This CDR3 is 15 amino acids long. This sample stems from a study of cytomegalovirus exposure and HLA in healthy donors. PCR involved 60 Vbeta and 13 Jbeta primers. Sequencing used immunoSEQ multiplex PCR; TCRdb keeps in-frame clones, though not all of them. Of around 130,000 clones in the sample, over 80% were seen once. Findings and caveats of the study: TCR beta V- and J-gene trimming, according to a later analysis, was linked to a missense DCLRE1C variant.

The source of this sequence is a boy aged 5 to 17 in good health and CMV-seronegative. The chain couples TRBV15 to TRBJ2-3; D possibly corresponds to TRBD2 (6 bases). Sequences were obtained from PBMCs. CDR3 region: CATSRTRTGADTQYF. The CDR3 nucleotides are TGTGCCACCAGTCGCACACGAACGGGGGCAGATACGCAGTATTTT.